The 32 T cell receptor beta chains in this list originate from one sample, sequenced in a study of T cells in Graves' hyperthyroidism and ophthalmopathy. It was RNA transcripts that yielded the amplified TCR beta CDR3 regions. A set of HTBI primers served as the primers for a first-round RT-PCR of the TCR CDR3. From the multiplex PCR reads, TCRdb called clonotypes with MiXCR, one entry per CDR3 protein. This table has approximately 710,000 distinct CDR3 sequences, approximately 15% appearing once. The sequenced material came from blood. The receptor set was obtained from a man aged 45-65 years with Graves' hyperthyroidism.

This clonotype was found many times. This chain joins TRBV11-2 and TRBJ2-1; D gene unclear. The length of the CDR3 is 14 residues. The germline V and J ends were trimmed by 0 bases and 4 bases, with 7 bases remaining between them. Germline V CDR1 and CDR2: SGHAT, FQNNGV. This CDR3 reads CASSLENRYNEQFF. The CDR3 DNA reads TGTGCCAGCAGCTTAGAGAACCGGTACAATGAGCAGTTCTTC.

There are many counts of this clonotype. This rearrangement joins TRBV28 to TRBJ2-4, with D perhaps matching TRBD2 (6 bases). Trimming took 6 bases from V and 8 from J, leaving 17 bases between them. Per the germline V gene, CDR1 is MDHEN and CDR2 is SYDVKM. There are 14 residues in the CDR3. CDR3 sequence reads: CASSRDGEVDIQYF. DNA of the CDR3: TGTGCCAGCAGCCGAGACGGGGAGGTGGACATTCAGTACTTC. Drawing the rest from reference TRBV28 and TRBJ2-4, the complete variable domain is DVKVTQSSRYLVKRTGEKVFLECVQDMDHENMFWYRQDPGLGLRLIYFSYDVKMKEKGDIPEGYSVSREKKERFSLILESASTNQTSMYLCASSRDGEVDIQYFGAGTRLSVL.

This clonotype has at least ten counts. The chain carries TRBV6-5 and TRBJ2-7, with D perhaps matching TRBD1 (5 bases). The germline gives CDR1 MNHEY, CDR2 SVGAGI. The CDR3 runs to 14 residues. Trimming shortened V by 1 base and J by 4 bases, and 11 bases separated the two germline ends. CDR3 coding DNA: TGTGCCAGCAGTTACTTAGGGGTTGGTTACGAGCAGTACTTC. Its translation is CASSYLGVGYEQYF.

This clonotype was recorded many times. The chain joins TRBV28 to TRBJ2-7, with 7 nucleotides matching TRBD2. V shed 2 bases and J 1 base; nucleotides not matched to a gene: 5. Germline V gives CDR1 MDHEN, CDR2 SYDVKM. The CDR3 is 15 residues long. CDR3 in DNA: TGTGCCAGCAGTTTAGCGGGAGAGGGGTCCTACGAGCAGTACTTC. It encodes CASSLAGEGSYEQYF.

V usage is TRBV7-2 and J usage is TRBJ2-7, with D unresolved. Germline CDR1 is SGHTA and CDR2 is FQGNSA. The V gene lost 4 bases and the J gene lost 5 bases, with 12 bases spanning the gap. The CDR3 loop spans 13 amino acids. The CDR3 bases are TGTGCCAGCAGCTCGCTGGTGTTCCACGAGCAGTACTTC. Translating it yields CASSSLVFHEQYF.

This clonotype has at least ten counts. This chain links TRBV28 with TRBJ2-7, with TRBD1 matching 8 bases. V shed 6 bases and J 4 bases; nucleotides not matched to a gene: 8. CDR1 MDHEN and CDR2 SYDVKM come from the germline V gene. The CDR3 extends over 14 amino acids. This CDR3 reads CASRGDRQIYEQYF. The CDR3, as DNA: TGTGCCAGCAGGGGGGACAGGCAAATATACGAGCAGTACTTC.

This clonotype came up many times. The V call is TRBV12-3 or TRBV12-4, the J call TRBJ2-3; D gene ambiguous. The germline V and J ends were trimmed by 6 bases and 2 bases, with 3 bases remaining between them. This CDR3 is built from 11 residues. Written as DNA, the CDR3 is TGTGCCAGCAGAAACACAGATACGCAGTATTTT. As protein: CASRNTDTQYF.

This clonotype was observed many times. The chain joins TRBV11-2 to TRBJ2-2; a possible D gene is TRBD1 (6 bases). From germline, CDR1 is SGHAT and CDR2 FQNNGV. This CDR3 spans 16 amino acids. Trimming pared 5 bases from V and 7 bases from J, leaving 20 bases between. The CDR3 region is CASSPAGTVRGGELFF. The CDR3 DNA follows: TGTGCCAGCAGCCCGGCTGGGACGGTCAGGGGCGGGGAGCTGTTTTTT.

Concerning this clonotype: A much larger clone sits a single nucleotide away, making a read error possible. Because it lacks the conserved phenylalanine or tryptophan at the end, this CDR3 is likely a read error. The genes are TRBV27 and TRBJ1-2; 7 bases align to TRBD1. Germline V gives CDR1 MNHEY, CDR2 SMNVEV (reference sequence). J lost 1 base, V lost 3 bases, and 8 bases had no gene match. CDR3 size: 16 residues. The CDR3 sequence: CASSFVSTGSNYGYTL. CDR3 coding DNA: TGTGCCAGCAGTTTTGTCTCGACAGGGAGTAACTATGGCTACACCCTC.

This clonotype was counted between two and nine times. A read error may be the cause here, since a much bigger clone is one base away. The chain is built from TRBV27 and TRBJ2-1; 12 positions match TRBD2. Germline CDR1 reads MNHEY; CDR2 reads SMNVEV (reference sequence). This CDR3 has 15 residues. V was clipped by 5 bases and J by 6 bases; unmatched bases: 5. This CDR3 reads CASSTGTSGPNEQFF. Written as DNA, the CDR3 is TGTGCCAGCAGTACAGGGACTAGCGGGCCCAATGAGCAGTTCTTC.

Ten or more counts support this clonotype. This chain's CDR3 is CAWAGTSGRATNAGELFF. The CDR3, as DNA: TGTGCCTGGGCAGGGACTAGCGGGAGGGCTACGAATGCCGGGGAGCTGTTTTTT. This rearrangement joins TRBV30 to TRBJ2-2; 16 nucleotides match TRBD2. The CDR3 loop spans 18 amino acids. The germline V gene has CDR1 GTSNPN and CDR2 SVGIG (reference sequence). The V segment lost 5 bases and the J segment 6 bases; nucleotides outside the gene matches: 12. The variable domain in full, with the rest retrieved from reference TRBV30 and TRBJ2-2, is SQTIHQWPATLVQPVGSPLSLECTVEGTSNPNLYWYRQAAGRGLQLLFYSVGIGQISSEVPQNLSASRPQDRQFILSSKKLLLSDSGFYLCAWAGTSGRATNAGELFFGEGSRLTVL.

This chain connects TRBV6-1 to TRBJ2-6; D is possibly TRBD1 or TRBD2 (5 bases each). CDR3 length: 17 residues. Trimming removed 7 bases from V and 0 bases from J, with 16 bases in between. Germline CDR1 is MNHNS and CDR2 is SASEGT. CDR3 region: CASTGTEFSSGANVLTF. The DNA for the CDR3 is TGTGCCAGCACCGGGACGGAATTTTCCTCTGGGGCCAACGTCCTGACTTTC.

This clonotype has a handful of counts. V usage is TRBV7-9 and J usage is TRBJ1-6, with 9 bases that match TRBD1. The CDR3 covers 14 residues. Germline CDR1 reads SEHNR; CDR2 reads FQNEAQ (reference sequence). V dropped 5 bases and J dropped 10; count of bases not matched to a gene: 6. CDR3 protein: CASSLRDRESPLHF. The CDR3 DNA follows: TGTGCCAGCAGCCTCCGGGACAGGGAGTCACCCCTCCACTTT.

This clonotype was seen many times. This chain uses TRBV11-2 with TRBJ1-2; D perhaps matches TRBD1 (5 bases). Per the germline V gene, CDR1 is SGHAT and CDR2 is FQNNGV. The V end lost 4 bases, the J end lost 3 bases, and 9 bases lay between the germline ends. The CDR3 is 13 residues long. The CDR3 here is CASSYGQDYGYTF. The CDR3 DNA reads TGTGCCAGCAGCTACGGACAAGACTATGGCTACACCTTC.

In this sample, this clonotype turned up a few times. The junction differs from germline at one of its ends, possibly a read error. The chain links TRBV5-1 to TRBJ1-1, with D possibly TRBD1 on 6 matching bases. Per the germline V gene, CDR1 is SGHRS and CDR2 is YFSETQ. The CDR3 is 14 amino acids. CDR3 nucleotides: TGCGCCAGCAGCTTGGATCCAGGGGTGACTGAAGTTTTCTTT. Translation gives CASSLDPGVTEVFF.

J is TRBJ1-5 and V is TRBV27; no clear D gene. The CDR3 covers 15 residues. Germline V lookup: CDR1 MNHEY, CDR2 SMNVEV (reference sequence). Trimming pared 6 bases from V and 3 bases from J, leaving 15 bases between. The CDR3, as DNA: TGTGCCAGCAGCCAAATGGGGTGGTACAATCAGCCCCAGCATTTT. Amino acid sequence: CASSQMGWYNQPQHF.

This clonotype was seen ten or more times. The chain links TRBV7-2 to TRBJ2-3, with 10 bases lining up with TRBD2. The trim removed 3 bases at V and 0 bases at J, leaving 3 bases unmatched. CDR1 and CDR2 from the germline V gene are SGHTA and FQGNSA. CDR3 size: 16 residues. The CDR3 nucleotides are TGTGCCAGCAGCTTTAGAGCGGGAGGGAGCACAGATACGCAGTATTTT. It yields the protein CASSFRAGGSTDTQYF.

The rearrangement links TRBV10-3 to TRBJ2-1, with unresolved D. Trimming pared 0 bases from V and 7 bases from J, leaving 16 bases between. Germline CDR1 is ENHRY and CDR2 is SYGVKD. This CDR3 region has 16 residues. CDR3 residues: CAISESFADVRNEQFF. The CDR3 DNA is TGTGCCATCAGTGAGTCCTTTGCAGACGTGAGGAATGAGCAGTTCTTC.

In its sample, this clonotype was seen once. The conserved phenylalanine or tryptophan is not found at the CDR3 terminus, so this likely reflects a read error. This chain links TRBV5-1 with TRBJ2-2, with 7 bases aligning to TRBD2. The germline V gene has CDR1 SGHRS and CDR2 YFSETQ. J gave up 5 bases and V 0 bases, and 7 bases lay outside the gene matches. The CDR3 consists of 16 residues. This chain's CDR3 is CASSLASGLGTGELFL. For the CDR3, the DNA is TGCGCCAGCAGCTTGGCTAGCGGACTTGGGACCGGGGAGCTGTTTCTT.

The sample holds many counts of this clonotype. The V call is TRBV29-1, the J call TRBJ1-1; maybe TRBD1 (6 bases). Looked up from germline, CDR1 is SQVTM and CDR2 is ANQGSEA. Deletions cut 4 bases from V and 1 base from J, with 10 bases between. This CDR3 has 13 residues. CDR3 DNA sequence: TGCAGCGTTGGAGGGGGTAAGAACACTGAAGCTTTCTTT. It specifies CSVGGGKNTEAFF.

This clonotype was detected a few times. The CDR3 sequence is CASSVVAGGIDTQYF. The CDR3 DNA follows: TGTGCCAGCAGCGTAGTAGCGGGAGGAATAGATACGCAGTATTTT. The chain carries TRBV9 and TRBJ2-3; 10 bases match TRBD2. CDR1 SGDLS and CDR2 YYNGEE come from the germline V gene. Trimming took 0 bases from V and 5 from J; bases not matched to a gene: 3. This CDR3 region has 15 residues.

This chain joins TRBV5-4 and TRBJ2-5, with 7 positions matching TRBD2. CDR1 and CDR2 from the germline V gene are SGHNT and YYREEE (reference sequence). The V gene end was trimmed by 4 bases and the J gene end by 2 bases; junction bases not matched to a gene: 8. The length of the CDR3 is 15 residues. CDR3 in amino acids: CASSQRLGLQETQYF. The CDR3 nucleotides are TGTGCCAGCAGCCAAAGATTGGGACTACAAGAGACCCAGTACTTC.

This clonotype was seen a handful of times. The chain recombines TRBV7-9 with TRBJ2-2, with 11 bases aligning to TRBD2. V lost 4 bases to trimming and J lost 3 bases; unmatched junction nucleotides: 10. This CDR3 region has 18 residues. From germline, CDR1 is SEHNR and CDR2 FQNEAQ (reference sequence). The CDR3 region is CASSWELAGDEDTGELFF. CDR3 nucleotides: TGTGCCAGCAGCTGGGAACTAGCGGGAGATGAGGACACCGGGGAGCTGTTTTTT.

This clonotype was detected ten times or more. The V and J genes are TRBV2 and TRBJ2-1; no clear D gene. CDR3 length: 15 amino acids. Germline assignment: CDR1 SNHLY and CDR2 FYNNEI. The V and J ends lost 7 bases and 0 bases respectively, with 13 bases between them. The CDR3 loop reads CASTLDTSSYNEQFF. DNA for the CDR3: TGTGCCAGCACCCTCGACACAAGCTCCTACAATGAGCAGTTCTTC.

This chain joins TRBV12-3 or TRBV12-4 and TRBJ2-1; 9 nucleotides align to TRBD1. The CDR3 consists of 16 residues. The V and J ends lost 5 bases and 4 bases, in that order; junction bases with no gene match: 9. The CDR3 coding sequence is TGTGCCAGCAGTACGGGGACAGGGAGAATTTACAATGAGCAGTTCTTC. Translated, it gives CASSTGTGRIYNEQFF.

The rearrangement links TRBV7-9 to TRBJ2-2; unclear D gene. Germline V gene sequence: CDR1 SEHNR, CDR2 FQNEAQ (reference sequence). V was trimmed by 1 base and J by 4 bases, leaving 10 bases between them. The CDR3 has 15 residues. CDR3 loop: CASSLVPGSTGELFF. CDR3 sequence (DNA): TGTGCCAGCAGCTTAGTTCCCGGAAGCACCGGGGAGCTGTTTTTT.

This chain connects TRBV11-2 to TRBJ2-4, with 7 bases identical to TRBD2. The V gene's germline CDR1 is SGHAT and CDR2 FQNNGV. The ends lost 0 bases at V and 12 bases at J; junction bases unmatched: 11. The CDR3 runs to 15 residues. The CDR3 here is CASSLEGSGWYDQYF. Here the CDR3 DNA reads TGTGCCAGCAGCTTAGAGGGTAGCGGGTGGTACGATCAGTACTTC.

V and J are TRBV5-1 and TRBJ2-2, with TRBD1 as a possible D gene (5 bases). This CDR3 spans 15 amino acids. Germline CDR1 reads SGHRS; CDR2 reads YFSETQ. V was pared by 0 bases and J by 7 bases, with 13 bases between. CDR3 DNA: TGCGCCAGCAGCTTGGCAACAGGCGAGAGCGGGGAGCTGTTTTTT. It is translated as CASSLATGESGELFF.

The chain combines TRBV5-1 with TRBJ2-5; D uncertain. Germline CDR1 is SGHRS and CDR2 is YFSETQ. This CDR3 is 13 amino acids long. The germline V and J ends were trimmed by 2 bases and 1 base, with 6 bases remaining between them. The CDR3 reads CASSFDTQETQYF. CDR3 DNA sequence: TGCGCCAGCAGCTTCGACACCCAAGAGACCCAGTACTTC.

In this sample, this clonotype turned up a few times. V and J are TRBV28 and TRBJ1-2; 8 positions agree with TRBD1. Germline assignment: CDR1 MDHEN and CDR2 SYDVKM. The V segment lost 11 bases and the J segment 2 bases; nucleotides outside the gene matches: 13. The CDR3 is 15 residues long. The CDR3 DNA follows: TGTGCCGCCCTCCAGCAGGGGGCTAAAAACTATGGCTACACCTTC. It is translated as CAALQQGAKNYGYTF.

This chain links TRBV7-2 with TRBJ1-5; no firm D call. V dropped 2 bases and J dropped 7 bases, with 9 bases sitting between them. The germline gives CDR1 SGHTA, CDR2 FQGNSA. The CDR3 loop spans 13 amino acids. The CDR3 loop reads CASSLSDEQPQHF. The CDR3 DNA follows: TGTGCCAGCAGCTTATCCGACGAGCAGCCCCAGCATTTT.

The chain employs TRBV29-1 and TRBJ2-1, with 9 bases that match TRBD2. The CDR3 loop spans 16 amino acids. Germline CDR1 reads SQVTM; CDR2 reads ANQGSEA. The junction had 11 bases not matched to a gene; V was cut back by 7 bases and J by 1 base. The DNA for the CDR3 is TGCAGCGACCGAACCTTAGCGGGAGAGTCCTACAATGAGCAGTTCTTC. Amino acid sequence: CSDRTLAGESYNEQFF.